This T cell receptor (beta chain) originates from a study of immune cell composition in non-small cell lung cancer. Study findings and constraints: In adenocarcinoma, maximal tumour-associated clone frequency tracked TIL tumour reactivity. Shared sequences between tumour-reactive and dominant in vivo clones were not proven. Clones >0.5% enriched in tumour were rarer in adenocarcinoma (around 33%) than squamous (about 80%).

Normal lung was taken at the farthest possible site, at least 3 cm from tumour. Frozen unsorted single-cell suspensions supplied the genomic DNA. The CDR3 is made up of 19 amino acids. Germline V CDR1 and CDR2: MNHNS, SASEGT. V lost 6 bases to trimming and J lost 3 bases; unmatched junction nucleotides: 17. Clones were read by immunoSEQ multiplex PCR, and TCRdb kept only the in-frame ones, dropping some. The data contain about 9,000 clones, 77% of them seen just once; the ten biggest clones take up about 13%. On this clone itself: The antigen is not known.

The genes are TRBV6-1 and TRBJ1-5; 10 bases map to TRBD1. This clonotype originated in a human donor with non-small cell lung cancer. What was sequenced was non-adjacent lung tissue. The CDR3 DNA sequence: TGTGCCAGCAGAGAATCGGGGACAGGGGCAACCATTATCAATCAGCCCCAGCATTTT. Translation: CASRESGTGATIINQPQHF.